This T cell receptor (beta chain) was retrieved from a study of T cells after yellow fever vaccination. MiXCR, run by TCRdb on the 5' RACE reads, gives a single entry per CDR3 protein. Counted here are roughly 100,000 distinct CDR3 sequences, roughly 9% occurring once; the ten biggest clones make up approximately 15%. This clonotype appeared a few times. V shed 6 bases and J 8 bases; nucleotides not matched to a gene: 6. The CDR3 is 15 residues long. This material consisted of CD8+ T cells not binding an NS4B(214-222) dextramer, sorted from PBMCs, taken around 16 days after the first yellow fever vaccination. This rearrangement joins TRBV12-3 or TRBV12-4 to TRBJ2-1, with 14 bases fitting TRBD2. This clonotype originated in a man younger than 30 who received the YFV17D yellow fever vaccine. In DNA form, the CDR3 reads TGTGCCAGCAGATGGGGACTAGCGGGGGTCGATGAGCAGTTCTTC. It is translated as CASRWGLAGVDEQFF.